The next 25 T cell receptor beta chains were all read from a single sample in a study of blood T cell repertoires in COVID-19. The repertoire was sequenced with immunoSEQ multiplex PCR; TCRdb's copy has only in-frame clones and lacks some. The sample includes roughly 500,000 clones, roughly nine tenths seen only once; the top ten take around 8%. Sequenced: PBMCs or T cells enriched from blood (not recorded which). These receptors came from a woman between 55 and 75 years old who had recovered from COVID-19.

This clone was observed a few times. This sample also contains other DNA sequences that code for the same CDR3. The CDR3 coding sequence is TGTGCCAGTGGGAGGGGCAATCAGCCCCAGCATTTT. It yields the protein CASGRGNQPQHF. The chain employs TRBV19 and TRBJ1-5; no clear D gene. The CDR3 runs 12 residues. The germline gives CDR1 LNHDA, CDR2 SQIVND (reference sequence). The V end was cut by 8 bases, the J end by 2 bases, with 7 bases between.

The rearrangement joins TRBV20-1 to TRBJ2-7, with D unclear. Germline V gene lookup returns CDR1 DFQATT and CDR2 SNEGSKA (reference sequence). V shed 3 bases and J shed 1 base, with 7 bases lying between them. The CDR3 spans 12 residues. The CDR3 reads CSASGSSYEQYV. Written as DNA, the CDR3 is TGCAGTGCTAGTGGCAGTTCCTACGAGCAGTACGTC.

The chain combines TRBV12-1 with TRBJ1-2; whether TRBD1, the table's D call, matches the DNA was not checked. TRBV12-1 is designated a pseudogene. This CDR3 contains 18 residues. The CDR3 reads CASSLSVRLYRGLDGYTF. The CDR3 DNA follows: TGTGCCAGCAGCTTGTCTGTCCGGCTATACAGGGGGCTGGATGGCTACACCTTC.

Here the CDR3 reads CASSHITGQGKKLFF. The CDR3 DNA reads TGCGCCAGCAGCCATATCACCGGACAGGGCAAAAAACTGTTTTTT. The genes are TRBV4-1 and TRBJ1-4; 8 bases are a match to TRBD1. Per germline, CDR1 MGHRA and CDR2 YSYEKL. The CDR3 loop spans 15 amino acids. The ends lost 3 bases at V and 9 bases at J; junction bases unmatched: 9.

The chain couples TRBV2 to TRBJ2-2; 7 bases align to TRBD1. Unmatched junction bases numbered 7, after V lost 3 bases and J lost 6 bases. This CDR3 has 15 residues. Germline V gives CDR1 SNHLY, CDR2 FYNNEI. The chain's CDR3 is CASSEVTGTSGELFF. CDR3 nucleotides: TGTGCCAGCAGTGAGGTGACAGGGACATCCGGGGAGCTGTTTTTT.

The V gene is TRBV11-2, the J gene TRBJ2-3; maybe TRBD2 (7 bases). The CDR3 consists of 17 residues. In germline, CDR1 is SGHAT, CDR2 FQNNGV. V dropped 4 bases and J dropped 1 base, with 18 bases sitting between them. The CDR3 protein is CASSSRQGLAGTDTQYF. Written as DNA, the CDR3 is TGTGCCAGCAGCTCCCGGCAGGGGCTAGCGGGCACAGATACGCAGTATTTT.

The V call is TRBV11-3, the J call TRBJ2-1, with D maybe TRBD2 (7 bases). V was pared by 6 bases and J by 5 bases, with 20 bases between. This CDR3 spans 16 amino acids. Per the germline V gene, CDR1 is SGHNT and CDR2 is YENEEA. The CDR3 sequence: CASSPGGGLQNNEQFF. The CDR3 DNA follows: TGTGCCAGCAGTCCTGGAGGGGGACTACAGAACAATGAGCAGTTCTTC.

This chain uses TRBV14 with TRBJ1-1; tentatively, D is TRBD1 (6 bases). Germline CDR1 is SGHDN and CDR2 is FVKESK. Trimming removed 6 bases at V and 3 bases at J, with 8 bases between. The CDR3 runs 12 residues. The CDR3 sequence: CASSGQYTEAFF. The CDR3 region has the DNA TGTGCCAGCAGTGGACAGTACACTGAAGCTTTCTTT.

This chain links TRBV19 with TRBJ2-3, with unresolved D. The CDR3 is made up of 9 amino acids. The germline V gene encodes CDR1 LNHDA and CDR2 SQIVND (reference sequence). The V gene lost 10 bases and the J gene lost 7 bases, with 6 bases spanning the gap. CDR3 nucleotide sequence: TGTGCCAACGAGCATACGCAGTATTTT. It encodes CANEHTQYF.

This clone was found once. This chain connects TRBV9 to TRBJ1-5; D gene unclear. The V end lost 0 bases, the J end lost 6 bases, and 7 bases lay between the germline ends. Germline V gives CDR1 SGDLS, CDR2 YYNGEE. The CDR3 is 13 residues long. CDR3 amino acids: CASSVGWAQPQHF. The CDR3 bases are TGTGCCAGCAGCGTAGGATGGGCTCAGCCCCAGCATTTT.

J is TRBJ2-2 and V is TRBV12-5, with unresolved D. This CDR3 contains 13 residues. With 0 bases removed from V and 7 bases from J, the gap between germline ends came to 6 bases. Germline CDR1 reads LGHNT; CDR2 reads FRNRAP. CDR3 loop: CASGLVLNGELFF. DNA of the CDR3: TGTGCTAGTGGTTTGGTACTGAACGGGGAGCTGTTTTTT.

CDR3 nucleotides: TGTGCCAGCAGCTTAGCGTTTTCAAGGGGCGCGAATGAGGACACTGAAGCTTTCTTT. This encodes CASSLAFSRGANEDTEAFF. The chain employs TRBV7-2 and TRBJ1-1; TRBD1 is a possible D gene (5 bases). The CDR3 is 19 amino acids. Germline lookup yields CDR1 SGHTA and CDR2 FQGNSA. The V gene lost 0 bases and the J gene lost 3 bases, with 23 bases spanning the gap.

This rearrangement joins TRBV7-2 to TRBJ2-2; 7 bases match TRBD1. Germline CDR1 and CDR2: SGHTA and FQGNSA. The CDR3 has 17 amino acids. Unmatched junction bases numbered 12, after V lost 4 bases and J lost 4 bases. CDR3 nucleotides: TGTGCCAGCAGCTCAGCGATGACAGGGACCCTCACCGGGGAGCTGTTTTTT. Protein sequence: CASSSAMTGTLTGELFF.

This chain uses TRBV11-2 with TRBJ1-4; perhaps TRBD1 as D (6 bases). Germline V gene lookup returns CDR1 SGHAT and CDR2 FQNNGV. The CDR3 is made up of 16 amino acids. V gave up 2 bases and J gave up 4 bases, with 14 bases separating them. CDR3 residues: CASSLSGAGDNEKLFF. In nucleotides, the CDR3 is TGTGCCAGCAGCTTAAGTGGGGCAGGGGATAATGAAAAACTGTTTTTT.

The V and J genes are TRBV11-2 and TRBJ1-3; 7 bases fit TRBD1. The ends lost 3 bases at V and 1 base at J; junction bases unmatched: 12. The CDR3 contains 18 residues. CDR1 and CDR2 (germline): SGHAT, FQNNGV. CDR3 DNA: TGTGCCAGCAGCTTTGGCCCCCAACAGGGGACTTCTGGAAACACCATATATTTT. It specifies CASSFGPQQGTSGNTIYF. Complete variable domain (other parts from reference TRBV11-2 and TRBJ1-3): EAGVAQSPRYKIIEKRQSVAFWCNPISGHATLYWYQQILGQGPKLLIQFQNNGVVDDSQLPKDRFSAERLKGVDSTLKIQPAKLEDSAVYLCASSFGPQQGTSGNTIYFGEGSWLTVV.

The CDR3 nucleotides are TGTGCCAGCTCACCCTTCGGACAGAGCTCTGGAAACACCATATATTTT. This codes for CASSPFGQSSGNTIYF. The rearrangement links TRBV18 to TRBJ1-3, with TRBD1 as a possible D gene (6 bases). Germline assignment: CDR1 KGHSH and CDR2 LQKENI. The germline V and J ends were trimmed by 3 bases and 0 bases, with 12 bases remaining between them. This CDR3 has 16 residues.

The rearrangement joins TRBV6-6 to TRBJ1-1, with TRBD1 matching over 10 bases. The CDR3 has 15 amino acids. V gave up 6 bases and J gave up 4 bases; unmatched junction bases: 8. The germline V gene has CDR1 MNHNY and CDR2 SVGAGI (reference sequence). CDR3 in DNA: TGTGCCAGCAGGACAGGGGGCAGGGACCGCACTGAAGCTTTCTTT. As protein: CASRTGGRDRTEAFF.

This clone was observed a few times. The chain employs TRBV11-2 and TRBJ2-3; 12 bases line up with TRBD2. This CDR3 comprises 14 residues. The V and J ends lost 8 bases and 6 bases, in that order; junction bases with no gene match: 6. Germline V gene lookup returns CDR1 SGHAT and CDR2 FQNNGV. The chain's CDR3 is CASATSGGSDTQYF. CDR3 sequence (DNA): TGTGCCAGCGCGACTAGCGGGGGATCGGATACGCAGTATTTT.

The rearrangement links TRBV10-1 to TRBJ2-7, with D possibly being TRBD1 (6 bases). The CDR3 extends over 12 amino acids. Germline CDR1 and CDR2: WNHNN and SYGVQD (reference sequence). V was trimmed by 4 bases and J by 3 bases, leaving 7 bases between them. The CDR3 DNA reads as TGCGCCAGCAGTGTGGACAGCTACGAGCAGTACTTC. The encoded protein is CASSVDSYEQYF.

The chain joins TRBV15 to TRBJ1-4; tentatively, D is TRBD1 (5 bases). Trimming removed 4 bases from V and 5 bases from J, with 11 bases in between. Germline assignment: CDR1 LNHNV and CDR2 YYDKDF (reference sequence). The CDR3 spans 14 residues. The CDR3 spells CATSNVSGNEKLFF. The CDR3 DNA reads TGTGCCACCAGCAATGTGTCAGGGAATGAAAAACTGTTTTTT.

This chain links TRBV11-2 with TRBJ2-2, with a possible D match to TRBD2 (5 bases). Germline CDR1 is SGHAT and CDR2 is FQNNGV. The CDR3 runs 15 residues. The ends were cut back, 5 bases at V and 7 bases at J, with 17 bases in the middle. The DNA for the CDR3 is TGTGCCAGCAGCGCTGACACGCTGGGAGTCGGGGAGCTGTTTTTT. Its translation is CASSADTLGVGELFF.

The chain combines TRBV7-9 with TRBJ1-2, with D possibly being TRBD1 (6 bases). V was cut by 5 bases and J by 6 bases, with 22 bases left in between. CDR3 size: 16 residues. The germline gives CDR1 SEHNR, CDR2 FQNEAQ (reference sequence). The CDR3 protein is CASSPRLNTGKDGYTF. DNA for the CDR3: TGTGCCAGCAGCCCCCGCCTTAATACAGGGAAAGATGGCTACACCTTC.

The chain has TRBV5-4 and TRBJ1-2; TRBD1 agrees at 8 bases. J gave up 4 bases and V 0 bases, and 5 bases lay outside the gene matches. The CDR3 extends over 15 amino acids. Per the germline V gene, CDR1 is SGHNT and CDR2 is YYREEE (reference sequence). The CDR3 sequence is CASSLEAGGGYGYTF. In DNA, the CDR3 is TGTGCCAGCAGCTTGGAGGCAGGGGGCGGCTATGGCTACACCTTC.

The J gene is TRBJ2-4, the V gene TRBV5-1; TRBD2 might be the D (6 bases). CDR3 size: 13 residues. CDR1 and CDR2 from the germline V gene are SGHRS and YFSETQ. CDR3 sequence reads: CAGGGEAKNIQYF. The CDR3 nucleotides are TGCGCAGGAGGAGGGGAAGCCAAAAACATTCAGTACTTC.

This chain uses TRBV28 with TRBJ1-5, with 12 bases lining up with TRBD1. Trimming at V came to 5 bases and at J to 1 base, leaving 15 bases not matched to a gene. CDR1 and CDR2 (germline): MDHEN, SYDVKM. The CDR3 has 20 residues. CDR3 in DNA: TGTGCCAGCAGTCCCTCAAGGACCGGGACAGGGGGCTGGAGCAATCAGCCCCAGCATTTT. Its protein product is CASSPSRTGTGGWSNQPQHF.